This is a list of T cell receptor beta chains from one sample in a study of vaccination effects on CD4 cells after COVID-19. Some clones are missing from TCRdb's copy, which holds only in-frame ones; the method was immunoSEQ multiplex PCR. The data show roughly 60,000 clones, with under 70% seen just once and around 19% held by the top ten. Their antigens are not known. Sequencing used CD4+ T cells from PBMCs cultured with SARS-CoV-2 spike peptides, obtained before COVID-19 vaccination. The receptor set was obtained from a human donor who received a COVID-19 vaccine. Each CDR3 is given with its conserved first and last residue. Each record gives: J gene, V gene, CDR3 protein.

J: TRBJ2-1
V: TRBV7-2
CDR3: CASSLRDRGNEQFF

J: TRBJ2-1
V: TRBV14
CDR3: CASSQGLNGRAYNEQFF

J: TRBJ1-1
V: TRBV29-1
CDR3: CSVNRADTEAFF

J: TRBJ2-7
V: TRBV4-2
CDR3: CASSQAEDSPAYEQYF

J: TRBJ1-1
V: TRBV30
CDR3: CAWGTGTTEAFF

J: TRBJ1-2
V: TRBV28
CDR3: CASSLDTGGAYGYTF

J: TRBJ1-5
V: TRBV2
CDR3: CASSRDSPTEQPQHF

J: TRBJ1-2
V: TRBV29-1
CDR3: CIPGPEDGYTF

J: TRBJ1-1
V: TRBV29-1
CDR3: CSVGGHTEAFF

J: TRBJ2-1
V: TRBV2
CDR3: CASSGLFHSVGEQFF

J: TRBJ2-7
V: TRBV19
CDR3: CASSIQQGHEQYF

J: TRBJ2-1
V: TRBV6-6
CDR3: CASSKDTGGEQFF

J: TRBJ1-1
V: TRBV28
CDR3: CASSRDRWAFF

J: TRBJ1-1
V: TRBV28
CDR3: CASSLGVTEAFF

J: TRBJ1-4
V: TRBV28
CDR3: CASSPSLMGEKLFF

J: TRBJ1-6
V: TRBV5-1
CDR3: CASSTGTAKLSPLHF

J: TRBJ2-7
V: TRBV23-1
CDR3: CASSQPILNRFPSYEQYF

J: TRBJ1-4
V: TRBV2
CDR3: CATKGLSEKLFF

J: TRBJ2-7
V: TRBV28
CDR3: CASRLAGAYEQYF

J: TRBJ2-7
V: TRBV3-1/TRBV3-2
CDR3: CASSRGLAGRRSYEQYF

J: TRBJ1-2
V: TRBV10-3
CDR3: CAIMEGTSNYGYTF

J: TRBJ2-7
V: TRBV29-1
CDR3: CSGASRTSFYYEQYF

J: TRBJ1-5
V: TRBV19
CDR3: CASSIPDRGFNQPQHF

J: TRBJ1-1
V: TRBV30
CDR3: CAWIDRVPSNTEAFF

J: TRBJ1-2
V: TRBV3-1/TRBV3-2
CDR3: CASSQGPTEGYGYTF

J: TRBJ2-6
V: TRBV4-1
CDR3: CASSQGGQGISGANVLTF

J: TRBJ1-2
V: TRBV6-5
CDR3: CASLGGAGYGYTF

J: TRBJ2-1
V: TRBV6-5
CDR3: CASSYTSGPYNEQFF

J: TRBJ1-3
V: TRBV30
CDR3: CAWSVVGNRRNTIYF

J: TRBJ2-3
V: TRBV5-1
CDR3: CASSLGASGYTDTQYF

J: TRBJ2-1
V: TRBV6-6
CDR3: CASSYSRGTSPGEQFF

J: TRBJ2-7
V: TRBV29-1
CDR3: CSVESGAYEQYF

J: TRBJ2-5
V: TRBV7-9
CDR3: CASSLRTNQETQYF

J: TRBJ1-3
V: TRBV11-2
CDR3: CASSLGKGVGTIYF

J: TRBJ2-1
V: TRBV7-8
CDR3: CASSTTGTSINEQFF

J: TRBJ2-7
V: TRBV4-2
CDR3: CASSQRDTGYEQYF

J: TRBJ2-3
V: TRBV4-2
CDR3: CASSQDLTRGSDTQYF

J: TRBJ2-1
V: TRBV27
CDR3: CASGPSGSYNEQFF

J: TRBJ1-2
V: TRBV19
CDR3: CASSIEGHGYGYTF

J: TRBJ1-1
V: TRBV18
CDR3: CASSQGVGTEAFF

J: TRBJ2-2
V: TRBV5-1
CDR3: CASSLTGSGQGLFF

J: TRBJ2-1
V: TRBV20-1
CDR3: CSASGTSRPNEQFF

J: TRBJ1-6
V: TRBV10-3
CDR3: CATNRDGFNSPLHF

J: TRBJ2-5
V: TRBV19
CDR3: CASTLKTQYF